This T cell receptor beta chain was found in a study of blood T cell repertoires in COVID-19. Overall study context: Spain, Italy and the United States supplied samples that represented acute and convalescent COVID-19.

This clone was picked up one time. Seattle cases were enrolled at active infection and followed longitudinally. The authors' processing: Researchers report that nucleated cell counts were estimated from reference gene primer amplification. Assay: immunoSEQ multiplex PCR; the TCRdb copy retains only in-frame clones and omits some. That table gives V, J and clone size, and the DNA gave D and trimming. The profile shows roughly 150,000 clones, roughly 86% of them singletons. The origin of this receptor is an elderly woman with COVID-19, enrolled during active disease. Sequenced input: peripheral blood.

The DNA of the CDR3 is TGTGCCAGCAGCGTAGACCTTGACAGGTCGAACACTGAAGCTTTCTTT. It codes for CASSVDLDRSNTEAFF. This chain uses TRBV9 with TRBJ1-1; weak D call: TRBD1 (6 bases). Trimming took 0 bases from V and 1 from J, leaving 13 bases between them. The CDR3 sequence is 16 residues long. Germline loops: CDR1 SGDLS, CDR2 YYNGEE. The variable domain in full, with the rest retrieved from reference TRBV9 and TRBJ1-1, is DSGVTQTPKHLITATGQRVTLRCSPRSGDLSVYWYQQSLDQGLQFLIQYYNGEERAKGNILERFSAQQFPDLHSELNLSSLELGDSALYFCASSVDLDRSNTEAFFGQGTRLTVV.